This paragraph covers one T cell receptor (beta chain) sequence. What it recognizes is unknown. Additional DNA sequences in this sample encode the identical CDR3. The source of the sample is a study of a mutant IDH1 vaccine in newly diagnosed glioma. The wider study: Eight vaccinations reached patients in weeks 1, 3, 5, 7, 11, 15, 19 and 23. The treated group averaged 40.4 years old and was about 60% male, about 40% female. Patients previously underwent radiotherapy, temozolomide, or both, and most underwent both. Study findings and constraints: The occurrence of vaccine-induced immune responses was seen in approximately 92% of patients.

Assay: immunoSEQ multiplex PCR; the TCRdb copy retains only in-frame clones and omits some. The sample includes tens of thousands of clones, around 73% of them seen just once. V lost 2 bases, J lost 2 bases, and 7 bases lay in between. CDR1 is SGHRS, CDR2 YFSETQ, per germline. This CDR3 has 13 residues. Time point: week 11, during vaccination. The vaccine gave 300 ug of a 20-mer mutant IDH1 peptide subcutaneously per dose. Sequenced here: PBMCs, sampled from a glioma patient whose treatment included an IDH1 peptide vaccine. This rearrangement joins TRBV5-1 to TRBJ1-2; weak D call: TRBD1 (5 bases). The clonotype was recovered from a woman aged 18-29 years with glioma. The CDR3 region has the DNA TGCGCCAGCAGCTTTCGGGACAACTATGGCTACACCTTC. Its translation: CASSFRDNYGYTF. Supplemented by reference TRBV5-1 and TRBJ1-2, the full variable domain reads KAGVTQTPRYLIKTRGQQVTLSCSPISGHRSVSWYQQTPGQGLQFLFEYFSETQRNKGNFPGRFSGRQFSNSRSEMNVSTLELGDSALYLCASSFRDNYGYTFGSGTRLTVV.